These T cell receptor beta chains were read from a single sample in a study of cytomegalovirus exposure and HLA in healthy donors. TCRdb's table, derived via immunoSEQ multiplex PCR, lists solely in-frame clones and lacks some. The sample gives around 120,000 clones, 81% of which show up once; 5.5% to 7% is in the top ten. The sample consisted of PBMCs. These receptors all stem from a woman aged 40 to 55 in good health and CMV-seropositive. The CDR3 runs from the conserved cysteine through the conserved F or W. D genes are given only for firm matches. Expanded clones are given a class, and other clones once, few, many or no size at all.

>TRBD1|TRBV6-1|TRBJ1-2|NA
TGTGCCAGCAGGGAGGGACAGGGGGTTGACTATGGCTACACCTTC
CASREGQGVDYGYTF
>NA|TRBV6-1|TRBJ2-7|few
TGTGCCAGCAGTGAAGTGCGTGGTTACGAGCAGTACTTC
CASSEVRGYEQYF
>TRBD1|TRBV5-1|TRBJ2-3|NA
TGCGCCAGCAGCTTGGGGACAGGACTGCCAGATACGCAGTATTTT
CASSLGTGLPDTQYF
>NA|TRBV19|TRBJ2-2|NA
TGTGCCAGTAGTATATCTCAGCGGTTCGGGGAGCTGTTTTTT
CASSISQRFGELFF
>TRBD1|TRBV19|TRBJ2-7|NA
TGTGCCAGTAGTACCACCGGGACAGGGAGAAACGAGCAGTACTTC
CASSTTGTGRNEQYF
>NA|TRBV28|TRBJ1-1|once
TGTGCCAGCAGTTTGGACCAGGACATTGAAGCTTTCTTT
CASSLDQDIEAFF
>NA|TRBV7-2|TRBJ2-7|NA
TGTGCCAGCAGCTTAGGCGACTACGAGCAGTACTTC
CASSLGDYEQYF
>NA|TRBV15|TRBJ2-2|once
TGTGCCACCAGCAAAGGGGTCTCGAACACCGGGGAGCTGTTTTTT
CATSKGVSNTGELFF
>TRBD1|TRBV5-1|TRBJ2-2|NA
TGCGCCAGCAGCCCCGGGACAGTCTCACTGGGGGGGGAGCTGTTTTTT
CASSPGTVSLGGELFF
>NA|TRBV9|TRBJ2-1|NA
TGTGCCAGCAGCGTAGAGGGTAGCGAGGCCTACAATGAGCAGTTCTTC
CASSVEGSEAYNEQFF
>NA|TRBV4-1|TRBJ2-1|NA
TGCGCCAGCAGCCAAGATTCCCCCTTTATCGACAATGAGCAGTTCTTC
CASSQDSPFIDNEQFF
>TRBD1|TRBV5-4|TRBJ2-6|NA
TGTGCCAGCACCTTGGGACAGGGGTTCTCTGGGGCCAACGTCCTGACTTTC
CASTLGQGFSGANVLTF
>TRBD1|TRBV7-2|TRBJ1-2|NA
TGTGCCAGCAGCCCCTTTGAGACCGGGACAGGCTACTATGGCTACACCTTC
CASSPFETGTGYYGYTF
>TRBD1|TRBV4-2|TRBJ2-7|NA
TGTGCCAGCAGCCAAGGCCAAGACAGGGTTGACGAGCAGTACTTC
CASSQGQDRVDEQYF
>NA|TRBV27|TRBJ2-1|NA
TGTGCCAGCAGTTTAGCGGGATCAAATGAGCAGTTCTTC
CASSLAGSNEQFF
>TRBD2|TRBV30|TRBJ2-2|NA
TGTGCCTGGAGTGCACCCGGTCGGGGGGGGAGGGGTTGGAACACCGGGGAGCTGTTTTTT
CAWSAPGRGGRGWNTGELFF
>NA|TRBV5-1|TRBJ1-2|NA
TGCGCCAGCGGTGGGGAGGGACATGGCTACACCTTC
CASGGEGHGYTF
>TRBD2|TRBV15|TRBJ2-1|NA
TGTGCCACCAGCAGAGTTCACCTAGCGGGAGTGGACAATGAGCAGTTCTTC
CATSRVHLAGVDNEQFF
>NA|TRBV5-1|TRBJ2-7|NA
TGCGCCAGCAGCTTGGTTGTCGCGGACAGCTCCTACGAGCAGTACTTC
CASSLVVADSSYEQYF